This T cell receptor beta chain originates from a study of cytomegalovirus exposure and HLA in healthy donors (dated by TCRdb to the late 2010s). The study in broad terms: A later analysis indicated that the roughly 130 validation repertoires were generated on the platform also employed for the 700 or so repertoires of the first cohort. The aim of the study was to test whether cataloging public T cell receptors could identify signatures of past pathogen exposure. A separate validation cohort of over 95 different subjects was used in addition to the 666-subject first cohort. The study combined high-throughput TCR immunosequencing, statistical association of individual TCRs with disease status, and machine learning to predict cytomegalovirus infection status.

Relative to germline, V is 0 bases shorter and J is 7 bases shorter, with 12 bases between their ends. Sequences LNHNV (CDR1) and YYDKDF (CDR2) are obtained from the germline V gene (reference sequence). From its cysteine to its phenylalanine, the CDR3 spans 14 amino acids. Only CDR3 DNA remains: 42 bases, in frame from the first base. Library generation was performed with the immunoSEQ multiplex PCR assay. As for how the authors treated the data: A statistical classification framework was developed to diagnose cytomegalovirus status using the catalog of TCR beta chain sequences. TCRdb obtained this table from immuneACCESS and retained in-frame rearrangements with V and J assigned. These tables miss some clones; where compared with another copy, unresolved V genes account for less than half of the shortfall, and the remainder is unexplained. The D gene and trimming were derived from the DNA, and the V and J assignments and clone size from that table. This sample comprises about 240,000 clones, 86% of them detected only once. The top ten constitute 1% to 1.5% of the sample.

General study outcomes and caveats: Of the cluster scores, roughly 95% were above 0 in a later analysis, which found that TCRs clustered in the first cohort also tended to co-occur in the 95 to 150 validation repertoires. A few of the identified cytomegalovirus-associated TCR beta chains were confirmed in vitro to be specific for cytomegalovirus antigens. A later analysis lacked HLA typing for the validation cohort, so it scored co-occurrence in that cohort across all 120 repertoires. While some public TCRs were present in many individuals, most TCR sequences turned up only very rarely across donors. In the study, some 160 TCR beta chains were listed as associated with cytomegalovirus. Cytomegalovirus status was reported to be diagnosed by the classifier with high specificity and sensitivity in both the original and validation cohorts. The authors suggested that the approach could potentially be extended to other disease states and immunological phenotypes.

The donors belonged to the validation cohort of approximately 130 subjects, which was separate from the roughly 700-subject first cohort. Regarding this clone: Its antigen is unknown. Base quality data are lacking; no much larger clone is found one base away.

The receptor chain draws on TRBV15 and TRBJ1-2, and the D gene may be TRBD1, 5 bases matching. Sequencing input: PBMCs. This receptor was identified in a woman aged 25 to 39 in good health and CMV-seropositive. The nucleotides are TGTGCCACCAGCAGAGAGAAATACGGGGGTGGCTACACCTTC. It translates as CATSREKYGGGYTF.